Given below is one T cell receptor (beta chain) in context. The sample belongs to a study of blood T cell repertoires in COVID-19. With 1 base clipped from V and 2 bases from J, the junction kept 2 bases outside the gene matches. CDR3 length equals 15 residues. Looked up from germline, CDR1 is LGHDT and CDR2 is YNNKEL (reference sequence). Profiled with immunoSEQ multiplex PCR; TCRdb holds only in-frame clones, not every one. The profile shows some 66,000 clones, over 80% of them singletons. V is TRBV3-1 (or the pseudogene TRBV3-2) and J is TRBJ2-3; 8 bases map to TRBD1. The sequence came from a human donor with active COVID-19. The donor label of this sample is uncertain. Sequencing was carried out using peripheral blood. Written as DNA, the CDR3 is TGTGCCAGCAGCCAAGGACAGGGGTCCACAGATACGCAGTATTTT. Translated: CASSQGQGSTDTQYF.